Sequencing of this TCR beta chain was carried out in a study of response to subunit inactivated influenza vaccine. TCRdb recomputed calls from the RT-PCR reads with MiXCR, one row per CDR3 protein. The sample shows about 540,000 distinct CDR3 sequences, 20% to 25% of them seen only once. This clonotype was seen only a few times. Another study also made use of these data, one on T cells expressing NK-cell markers. That report adds: The authors generated TCR beta cDNA through 5'RACE template switching with UMIs.

The TCR was taken from a man in his forties or fifties who received an inactivated influenza vaccine. The sequencing here drew on CD4+ T cells sorted from PBMCs, taken 12 days after vaccination.

For the CDR3, the DNA is TGTGCCACCAGTGATTTTAGGCGCACAGATACGCAGTATTTT. Translated, it gives CATSDFRRTDTQYF. The chain recombines TRBV24-1 with TRBJ2-3; no reliable D call. The CDR3 is 14 residues long. V lost 1 base and J 1 base, leaving 5 bases between the germline ends. Germline CDR1 is KGHDR and CDR2 is SFDVKD.